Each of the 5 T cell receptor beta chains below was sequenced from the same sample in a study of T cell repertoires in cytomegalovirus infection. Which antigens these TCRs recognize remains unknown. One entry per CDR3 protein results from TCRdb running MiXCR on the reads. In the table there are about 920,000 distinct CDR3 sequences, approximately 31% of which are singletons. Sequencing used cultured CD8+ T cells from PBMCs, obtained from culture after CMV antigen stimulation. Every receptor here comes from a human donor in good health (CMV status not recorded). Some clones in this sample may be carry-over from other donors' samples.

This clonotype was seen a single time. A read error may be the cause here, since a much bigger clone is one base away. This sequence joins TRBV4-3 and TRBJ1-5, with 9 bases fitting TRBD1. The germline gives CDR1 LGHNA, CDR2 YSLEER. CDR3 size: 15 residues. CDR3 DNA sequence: TGCACCAGCAGCCCCCGGGACAGGGATAATCAGCCCCAGCATTTT. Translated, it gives CTSSPRDRDNQPQHF.

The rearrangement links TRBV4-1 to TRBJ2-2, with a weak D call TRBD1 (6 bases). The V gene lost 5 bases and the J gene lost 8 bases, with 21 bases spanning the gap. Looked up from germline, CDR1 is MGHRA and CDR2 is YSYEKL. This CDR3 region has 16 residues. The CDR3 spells CASSWGWTDSLGELFF. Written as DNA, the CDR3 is TGCGCCAGCAGCTGGGGATGGACAGATTCCTTGGGGGAGCTGTTTTTT.

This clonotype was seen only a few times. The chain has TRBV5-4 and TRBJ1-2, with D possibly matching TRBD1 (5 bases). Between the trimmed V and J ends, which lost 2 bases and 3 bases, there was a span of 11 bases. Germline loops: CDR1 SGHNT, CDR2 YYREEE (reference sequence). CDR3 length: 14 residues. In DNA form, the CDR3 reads TGTGCCAGCAGCTTCCAGGGAAATGACTATGGCTACACCTTC. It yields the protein CASSFQGNDYGYTF.

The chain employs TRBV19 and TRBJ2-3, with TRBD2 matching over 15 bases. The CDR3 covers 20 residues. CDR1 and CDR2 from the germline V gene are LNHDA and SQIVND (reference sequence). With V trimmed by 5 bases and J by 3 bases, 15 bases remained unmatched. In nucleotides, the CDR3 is TGTGCCAGTAGTGCCGGACTAGCGGGGGGGCCAGTATCGTTAACAGATACGCAGTATTTT. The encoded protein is CASSAGLAGGPVSLTDTQYF.

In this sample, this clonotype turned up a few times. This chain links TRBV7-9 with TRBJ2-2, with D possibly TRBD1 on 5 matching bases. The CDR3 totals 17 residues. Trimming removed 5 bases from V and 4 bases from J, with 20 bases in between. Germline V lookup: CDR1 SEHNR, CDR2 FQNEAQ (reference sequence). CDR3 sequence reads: CASSEKGFRVITGELFF. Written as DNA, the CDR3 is TGTGCCAGCAGCGAAAAAGGCTTCAGGGTGATCACCGGGGAGCTGTTTTTT.